This T cell receptor beta chain was sequenced for a study of cytomegalovirus exposure and HLA in healthy donors. Overall study context: Later analysis reported that the 120 or so validation repertoires shared the platform of the roughly 630 first-cohort repertoires.

Sequencing used immunoSEQ multiplex PCR; TCRdb keeps in-frame clones, though not all of them. The sample shows 150,000 to 200,000 clones, roughly 82% of them seen only once. The CDR3 length is 16 residues. Germline V gives CDR1 SGHDT, CDR2 YYEEEE. With 4 bases clipped from V and 10 bases from J, the junction kept 16 bases outside the gene matches. Of note for this clone: The antigen remains unidentified.

Study results and caveats: For most TCR sequences rarity was the rule, although some public TCRs occurred in many donors. Specificity of a few CMV-associated chains for CMV antigens was verified in vitro. Clusters of TCRs from the first cohort tended to co-occur in the 95 to 150 validation repertoires (as a later analysis found).

The receptor's source is a man between 18 and 35 years old in good health and CMV-seropositive. Sequenced material: PBMCs. This chain connects TRBV5-6 to TRBJ1-2; TRBD1 matches at 10 bases. Here the CDR3 DNA reads TGTGCCAGCAGCCCCGACAGGGGGCGAACTTCAAAGGACTACACCTTC. Encoded protein: CASSPDRGRTSKDYTF.